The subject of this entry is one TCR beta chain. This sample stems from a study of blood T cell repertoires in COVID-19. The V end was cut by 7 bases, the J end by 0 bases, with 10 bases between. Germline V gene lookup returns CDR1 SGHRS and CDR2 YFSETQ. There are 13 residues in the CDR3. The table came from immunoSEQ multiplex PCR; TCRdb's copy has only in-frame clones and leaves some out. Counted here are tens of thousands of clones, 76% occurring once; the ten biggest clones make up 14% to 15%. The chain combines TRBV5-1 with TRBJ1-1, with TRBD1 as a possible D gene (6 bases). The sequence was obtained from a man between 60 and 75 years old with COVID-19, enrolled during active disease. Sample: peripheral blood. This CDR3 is CASQDSMNTEAFF. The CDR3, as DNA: TGCGCCAGCCAGGACAGCATGAACACTGAAGCTTTCTTT. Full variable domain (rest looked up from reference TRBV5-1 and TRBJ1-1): KAGVTQTPRYLIKTRGQQVTLSCSPISGHRSVSWYQQTPGQGLQFLFEYFSETQRNKGNFPGRFSGRQFSNSRSEMNVSTLELGDSALYLCASQDSMNTEAFFGQGTRLTVV.